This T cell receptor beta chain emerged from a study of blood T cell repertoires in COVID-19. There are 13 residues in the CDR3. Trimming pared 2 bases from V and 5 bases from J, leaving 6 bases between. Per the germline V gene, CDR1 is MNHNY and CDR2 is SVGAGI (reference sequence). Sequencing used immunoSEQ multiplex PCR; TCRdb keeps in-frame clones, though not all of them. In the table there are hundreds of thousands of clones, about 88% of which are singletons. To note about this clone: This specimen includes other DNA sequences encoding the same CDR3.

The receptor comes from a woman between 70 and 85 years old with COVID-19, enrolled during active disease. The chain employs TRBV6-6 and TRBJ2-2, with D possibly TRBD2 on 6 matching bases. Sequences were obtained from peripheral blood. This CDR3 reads CASSYGGTGELFF. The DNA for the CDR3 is TGTGCCAGCAGTTACGGGGGGACCGGGGAGCTGTTTTTT.